Listed below are T cell receptor beta chains from one sample, sequenced in a study of T cell responses to AZD1222 COVID-19 vaccine. TCRdb's table, derived via immunoSEQ multiplex PCR, lists solely in-frame clones and lacks some. This sample has tens of thousands of clones, with around nine tenths found just once. Here the sequenced sample was peripheral blood, taken 28 days after the second AZD1222 dose. The receptors were sampled from an adult who received the AZD1222 COVID-19 vaccine. The CDR3 runs from the conserved cysteine through the conserved F or W. The D gene is left open where the match is weak. Only part of the rows carry a size: once, few, many, or a class if the clone is expanded.

-	TRBV7-2	-	TRBJ1-4	CASSSLYGEKLFF	TGTGCCAGCAGCTCCCTATATGGCGAAAAACTGTTTTTT
-	TRBV15	once	TRBJ1-1	CATAATRGNTEAFF	TGTGCCACGGCGGCCACTCGGGGGAACACTGAAGCTTTCTTT
-	TRBV11-3	-	TRBJ2-5	CASSSGQGNQETQYF	TGTGCCAGCAGCTCCGGCCAGGGGAACCAAGAGACCCAGTACTTC
-	TRBV5-1	-	TRBJ1-3	CASSRSEVGVGNTIYF	TGCGCCAGCAGCAGATCGGAAGTGGGGGTTGGAAACACCATATATTTT
-	TRBV11-2	-	TRBJ1-2	CASSLIKGRIGAGYTF	TGTGCCAGCAGCTTGATAAAGGGGAGGATAGGGGCTGGCTACACCTTC
-	TRBV19	-	TRBJ2-1	CASSRFYNEQFF	TGTGCCAGTAGCAGATTTTACAATGAGCAGTTCTTC
TRBD1	TRBV27	-	TRBJ2-1	CASSLPWDSNYNEQFF	TGTGCCAGCAGTTTACCTTGGGACAGCAACTACAATGAGCAGTTCTTC
-	TRBV19	-	TRBJ2-2	CASRLQVPTGELFF	TGTGCCAGTAGATTACAGGTTCCCACCGGGGAGCTGTTTTTT
TRBD1	TRBV4-1	-	TRBJ2-7	CASSHRQGVQGEQYF	TGCGCCAGCAGCCATAGACAGGGGGTTCAGGGCGAGCAGTACTTC
-	TRBV5-1	-	TRBJ1-4	CASSSTGAANEKLFF	TGCGCCAGCAGCTCTACGGGGGCAGCTAATGAAAAACTGTTTTTT
-	TRBV5-1	-	TRBJ1-1	CASSLAEGVGNTEAFF	TGCGCCAGCAGCTTGGCCGAGGGCGTAGGGAACACTGAAGCTTTCTTT
TRBD1	TRBV6-5	-	TRBJ2-5	CASSYSGTGVETQYF	TGTGCCAGCAGTTACTCCGGGACAGGGGTAGAGACCCAGTACTTC
TRBD2	TRBV4-3	-	TRBJ2-4	CASSQDWTGGNIQYF	TGCGCCAGCAGCCAAGATTGGACGGGGGGAAACATTCAGTACTTC
-	TRBV5-5	once	TRBJ2-7	CASSPGGETGNF	TGTGCCAGCAGCCCTGGTGGGGAAACTGGGAACTTC
-	TRBV29-1	-	TRBJ1-1	CSVENRLNTEAFF	TGCAGCGTTGAGAATAGGCTAAACACTGAAGCTTTCTTT
TRBD1	TRBV5-1	once	TRBJ2-3	CASTSSGGLADTQYF	TGCGCCAGCACCTCGTCAGGGGGCCTCGCAGATACGCAGTATTTT
-	TRBV7-6	-	TRBJ1-5	CASSLGQSGNQPQHF	TGTGCCAGCAGCTTAGGACAGTCGGGCAATCAGCCCCAGCATTTT
-	TRBV7-2	-	TRBJ1-3	CATYRESAGNTIYF	TGTGCCACCTACAGGGAATCGGCTGGAAACACCATATATTTT
-	TRBV15	-	TRBJ1-3	CATSRALGPAGPGNTIYF	TGTGCCACCAGCAGAGCCTTGGGCCCCGCAGGCCCTGGAAACACCATATATTTT
-	TRBV13	-	TRBJ1-2	CASSLENPFNYGYTF	TGTGCCAGCAGCTTAGAAAACCCGTTTAACTATGGCTACACCTTC
-	TRBV19	-	TRBJ2-3	CASSITSFSDTQYF	TGTGCCAGTAGTATTACTAGCTTCTCAGATACGCAGTATTTT
-	TRBV7-9	-	TRBJ1-1	CASSLAGSNTEAFF	TGTGCCAGCAGCTTAGCAGGATCGAACACTGAAGCTTTCTTT
-	TRBV11-2	-	TRBJ2-2	CASGDFKGDGELFF	TGTGCCAGCGGCGACTTCAAGGGGGACGGGGAGCTGTTTTTT
-	TRBV14	-	TRBJ2-3	CASSPTLDTQYF	TGTGCCAGCAGCCCGACTCTGGATACGCAGTATTTT
TRBD2	TRBV29-1	-	TRBJ2-3	CSVDVVAGGSADTQYF	TGCAGCGTCGACGTTGTGGCGGGGGGGTCTGCAGATACGCAGTATTTT
-	TRBV9	-	TRBJ1-3	CASSVDAFSGNTIYF	TGTGCCAGCAGCGTCGATGCCTTCTCTGGAAACACCATATATTTT
-	TRBV3-1/TRBV3-2	-	TRBJ2-4	CASSQDRGRATYF	TGTGCCAGCAGCCAAGATCGGGGCAGGGCGACGTACTTC
-	TRBV9	-	TRBJ1-5	CASSVGSQTAQPQHF	TGTGCCAGCAGCGTAGGGTCCCAGACAGCTCAGCCCCAGCATTTT
-	TRBV11-1	once	TRBJ1-1	CASSSEGNTEAFF	TGTGCCAGCAGCTCGGAGGGAAACACTGAAGCTTTCTTT
-	TRBV6-4	once	TRBJ1-1	CASSEQRGTEAFF	TGTGCCAGCAGTGAACAGAGGGGCACTGAAGCTTTCTTT
TRBD1	TRBV10-1	-	TRBJ2-7	CASSEDRDRNYEQYF	TGCGCCAGCAGTGAGGACCGGGACAGAAACTACGAGCAGTACTTC
TRBD1	TRBV27	-	TRBJ2-7	CASRVGQGTYEQYF	TGTGCCAGCAGGGTCGGACAGGGGACCTACGAGCAGTACTTC
TRBD2	TRBV7-2	few	TRBJ2-1	CASGLAGGNEQFF	TGTGCCAGCGGACTAGCGGGGGGCAATGAGCAGTTCTTC
-	TRBV7-2	-	TRBJ2-1	CASSPGALRVFF	TGTGCCAGCAGCCCCGGGGCCCTGAGAGTGTTCTTC
-	TRBV6-5	-	TRBJ2-3	CASRIQYTDTQYF	TGTGCCAGCCGTATACAGTACACAGATACGCAGTATTTT
-	TRBV4-2	-	TRBJ2-7	CASRGSKSYEQYF	TGTGCCAGCAGGGGTAGTAAGAGTTACGAGCAGTACTTC
TRBD1	TRBV10-3	once	TRBJ1-1	CAVHGTVDEAFF	TGTGCCGTCCATGGGACAGTCGATGAAGCTTTCTTT
-	TRBV19	-	TRBJ2-2	CASILQGSGELFF	TGTGCCAGTATACTACAGGGATCCGGGGAGCTGTTTTTT
-	TRBV19	-	TRBJ1-1	CASSIPPLGMNTEAFF	TGTGCCAGTAGTATTCCCCCCTTGGGGATGAACACTGAAGCTTTCTTT
-	TRBV7-8	-	TRBJ1-1	CASSPWPGRDTEAFF	TGTGCCAGCAGCCCCTGGCCCGGGAGGGACACTGAAGCTTTCTTT
TRBD1	TRBV18	-	TRBJ1-2	CASSPPGQSYGYTF	TGTGCCAGCTCACCACCGGGACAGTCCTATGGCTACACCTTC